A single sample is the source of the 16 T cell receptor beta chains below, sequenced in a study of response to subunit inactivated influenza vaccine. From the RT-PCR reads, TCRdb called clonotypes with MiXCR, one entry per CDR3 protein. Here the sample spans 800,000 or so distinct CDR3 sequences, approximately 21% being singletons. The sequenced sample was PBMCs from blood, obtained around 5 days after vaccination. Receptors were obtained from a man aged 50 or older who received an inactivated influenza vaccine.

The rearrangement links TRBV6-5 to TRBJ2-1; 8 bases are a match to TRBD2. Trimming cost V 6 bases and J 2 bases; bases outside gene matches: 6. Germline lookup yields CDR1 MNHEY and CDR2 SVGAGI. This CDR3 is built from 15 residues. The CDR3 DNA follows: TGTGCCAGCAGGTATTTAGCGGGAACCTACAATGAGCAGTTCTTC. Translation gives CASRYLAGTYNEQFF.

The table lists this clonotype with many counts. This chain joins TRBV7-2 and TRBJ2-1, with D hard to call. Per the germline V gene, CDR1 is SGHTA and CDR2 is FQGNSA. The CDR3 is made up of 13 amino acids. With 2 bases removed from V and 10 bases from J, the gap between germline ends came to 12 bases. The chain's CDR3 is CASSLFRIGEQFF. CDR3 bases: TGTGCCAGCAGCTTATTTCGGATCGGGGAGCAGTTCTTC. Complete variable domain (other parts from reference TRBV7-2 and TRBJ2-1): GAGVSQSPSNKVTEKGKDVELRCDPISGHTALYWYRQSLGQGLEFLIYFQGNSAPDKSGLPSDRFSAERTGGSVSTLTIQRTQQEDSAVYLCASSLFRIGEQFFGPGTRLTVL.

This clonotype was seen only a few times. The V and J genes are TRBV10-3 and TRBJ1-3; D unresolved. The V end was cut by 6 bases, the J end by 0 bases, with 15 bases between. Germline assignment: CDR1 ENHRY and CDR2 SYGVKD. This CDR3 spans 16 amino acids. The CDR3 DNA follows: TGTGCCATCAGCGTCCCCCCGCCGGGCTCTGGAAACACCATATATTTT. This sequence encodes CAISVPPPGSGNTIYF.

The sample holds many counts of this clonotype. The chain joins TRBV5-1 to TRBJ2-1, with D possibly matching TRBD2 (6 bases). The germline V gene has CDR1 SGHRS and CDR2 YFSETQ. The V end lost 4 bases, the J end lost 0 bases, and 11 bases lay between the germline ends. The CDR3 extends over 15 amino acids. For the CDR3, the DNA is TGCGCCAGCAGCCGGGCGGGGAGCTCCTACAATGAGCAGTTCTTC. Translating it yields CASSRAGSSYNEQFF.

This clonotype was observed a handful of times. The rearrangement joins TRBV29-1 to TRBJ2-1, with 8 bases matching TRBD1. In germline, CDR1 is SQVTM, CDR2 ANQGSEA. The ends lost 7 bases at V and 5 bases at J; junction bases unmatched: 7. There are 13 residues in the CDR3. CDR3 nucleotides: TGCAGCGCCAAGGACAGGGCGGACAATGAGCAGTTCTTC. Translating it yields CSAKDRADNEQFF.

V and J are TRBV20-1 and TRBJ2-5, with D possibly being TRBD2 (5 bases). V was pared by 4 bases and J by 3 bases, with 9 bases between. CDR3 size: 12 residues. The germline CDR1 and CDR2 sequences are DFQATT and SNEGSKA (reference sequence). CDR3 sequence reads: CSAMKAEETQYF. The CDR3 DNA reads TGCAGTGCTATGAAAGCGGAAGAGACCCAGTACTTC.

This clonotype was counted many times. The chain combines TRBV5-1 with TRBJ2-1; 12 bases map to TRBD1. The CDR3 has 14 residues. Trimming at V came to 7 bases and at J to 5 bases, leaving 4 bases not matched to a gene. Germline loops: CDR1 SGHRS, CDR2 YFSETQ. The CDR3 nucleotides read TGCGCCAGCCGGGGGACAGGGGGCCACAATGAGCAGTTCTTC. It specifies CASRGTGGHNEQFF.

The chain joins TRBV11-2 to TRBJ2-5, with a tentative D call TRBD2 (5 bases). With 2 bases removed from V and 1 base from J, the gap between germline ends came to 11 bases. Germline V CDR1 and CDR2: SGHAT, FQNNGV. The CDR3 totals 15 residues. The CDR3 reads CASSLSPGIQETQYF. The CDR3 nucleotides read TGTGCCAGCAGCTTAAGTCCGGGGATCCAAGAGACCCAGTACTTC.

This clonotype was detected only a few times. The CDR3 is CAIKRLAGDYEQYF. The DNA for the CDR3 is TGTGCCATCAAAAGACTAGCGGGAGATTACGAGCAGTACTTC. This chain connects TRBV10-3 to TRBJ2-7; 12 nucleotides line up with TRBD2. V trimming: 7 bases; J trimming: 4 bases; junction bases outside the gene matches: 5. The CDR3 spans 14 residues. Looked up from germline, CDR1 is ENHRY and CDR2 is SYGVKD.

V gene TRBV28 combines with J gene TRBJ2-7, with 9 bases lining up with TRBD2. The germline V gene has CDR1 MDHEN and CDR2 SYDVKM. CDR3 length equals 15 residues. Trimming cost V 6 bases and J 3 bases; bases outside gene matches: 9. CDR3 bases: TGTGCCAGCAGCCCCAAGCGGGAGGATGTCTACGAGCAGTACTTC. It codes for CASSPKREDVYEQYF.

The chain uses TRBV29-1 and TRBJ2-3; 11 nucleotides agree with TRBD2. Looked up from germline, CDR1 is SQVTM and CDR2 is ANQGSEA. The ends lost 7 bases at V and 2 bases at J; junction bases unmatched: 8. The CDR3 has 15 amino acids. CDR3 in DNA: TGCAGCGGCATACTAGCGGGGGCCTCCACAGATACGCAGTATTTT. The encoded protein is CSGILAGASTDTQYF.

This chain joins TRBV19 and TRBJ2-6; perhaps TRBD1 as D (6 bases). V was cut by 4 bases and J by 2 bases, with 15 bases left in between. Germline V gives CDR1 LNHDA, CDR2 SQIVND (reference sequence). The CDR3 consists of 17 residues. This chain's CDR3 is CASSNRASPAGANVLTF. The DNA of the CDR3 is TGTGCCAGTAGTAACAGGGCAAGCCCCGCTGGGGCCAACGTCCTGACTTTC.

The J gene is TRBJ1-3, the V gene TRBV10-3; 12 bases align to TRBD1. The CDR3 length is 15 residues. Germline V CDR1 and CDR2: ENHRY, SYGVKD. V lost 5 bases and J lost 7; bases outside the gene matches: 6. In DNA form, the CDR3 reads TGTGCCATCAGTTTTGGGACAGGGGGCGCGAACACCATATATTTT. Amino acid sequence: CAISFGTGGANTIYF.

This clonotype was observed many times. The rearrangement links TRBV12-3 or TRBV12-4 to TRBJ2-1; the D call may be TRBD1 or TRBD2 (5 bases each). The ends were cut back, 1 base at V and 9 bases at J, with 16 bases in the middle. The CDR3 has 15 amino acids. CDR3 DNA sequence: TGTGCCAGCAGTTTAGGGGGGTATTTGGTGGGTGAGCAGTTCTTC. Protein product: CASSLGGYLVGEQFF.

This clonotype was detected a few times. J is TRBJ1-1 and V is TRBV12-3 or TRBV12-4; TRBD1 aligns across 11 bases. The CDR3 is 15 amino acids. J was trimmed by 5 bases and V by 5 bases; bases with no gene match: 7. DNA for the CDR3: TGTGCCAGCAGTCCTCGGACAGGGGGCTTTACTGAAGCTTTCTTT. Translated: CASSPRTGGFTEAFF.

The V gene is TRBV12-3 or TRBV12-4, the J gene TRBJ1-6; the match to TRBD1 covers 8 bases. CDR3 size: 15 residues. V lost 3 bases, J lost 7 bases, and 5 bases stayed unmatched. The CDR3 loop reads CASSLTDRGNSPLHF. The CDR3 DNA follows: TGTGCCAGCAGTTTGACCGACAGGGGAAATTCACCCCTCCACTTT.